One and the same sample provided the 20 T cell receptor beta chains below, sequenced in a study of blood T cell repertoires in COVID-19. The method was immunoSEQ multiplex PCR; TCRdb's version includes in-frame clones alone and lacks a portion of them. The sample carries 130,000 or so clones, about nine tenths recorded once. The sample was peripheral blood. All receptors derive from a woman in her seventies with COVID-19, enrolled during active disease.

The genes are TRBV29-1 and TRBJ2-1, with D hard to call. This CDR3 contains 14 residues. Trimming stripped 5 bases from V and 0 bases from J, with 11 bases between. Germline CDR1 SQVTM, CDR2 ANQGSEA. CDR3 residues: CSVPRVSSYNEQFF. The CDR3 DNA is TGCAGCGTTCCACGGGTAAGCTCCTACAATGAGCAGTTCTTC.

J is TRBJ1-4 and V is TRBV2; weak D call: TRBD1 (5 bases). This CDR3 region has 16 residues. Germline CDR1 is SNHLY and CDR2 is FYNNEI. Trimming removed 2 bases from V and 2 bases from J, with 12 bases in between. The DNA for the CDR3 is TGTGCCAGCAGTGAACAGGGAAGACGGACTAATGAAAAACTGTTTTTT. Protein sequence: CASSEQGRRTNEKLFF.

Only one count was recorded for this clone. The chain carries TRBV3-1 (or the pseudogene TRBV3-2) and TRBJ2-5, with 13 bases fitting TRBD2. Germline V gives CDR1 LGHDT, CDR2 YNNKEL (reference sequence). This CDR3 region has 16 residues. The V and J ends lost 2 bases and 6 bases, in that order; junction bases with no gene match: 6. CDR3: CASSQTTSGGLQTQYF. The CDR3 bases are TGTGCCAGCAGCCAAACGACTAGCGGGGGGCTACAGACCCAGTACTTC.

This clone has just a few counts. V is TRBV6-6 and J is TRBJ2-7, with a possible D match to TRBD1 (6 bases). V dropped 9 bases and J dropped 2 bases, with 17 bases sitting between them. The CDR3 is made up of 14 amino acids. Germline CDR1 MNHNY, CDR2 SVGAGI (reference sequence). CDR3 amino acids: CASQPWDTPYEQYF. The CDR3 region has the DNA TGTGCCAGTCAGCCCTGGGACACTCCCTACGAGCAGTACTTC.

The rearrangement joins TRBV5-1 to TRBJ2-1, with D possibly TRBD2 on 6 matching bases. V lost 9 bases and J lost 8, with 15 bases in between. This CDR3 has 12 residues. The germline gives CDR1 SGHRS, CDR2 YFSETQ. CDR3 sequence reads: CATTRWGDEQFF. The CDR3 nucleotides read TGCGCCACCACCCGTTGGGGGGATGAGCAGTTCTTC.

V usage is TRBV7-6 and J usage is TRBJ2-3, with 7 bases that match TRBD2. Germline CDR1 and CDR2: SGHVS and FNYEAQ. The CDR3 spans 20 residues. J was trimmed by 0 bases and V by 0 bases; bases with no gene match: 15. The CDR3 loop reads CASSLAPPAGPYSSTDTQYF. Written as DNA, the CDR3 is TGTGCCAGCAGCTTAGCTCCTCCAGCGGGGCCGTATTCTAGCACAGATACGCAGTATTTT.

The chain joins TRBV19 to TRBJ2-6; the match to TRBD1 covers 9 bases. Losses at the gene ends were 7 bases for V and 2 bases for J; bases not matched to a gene: 6. This CDR3 region has 16 residues. Germline V gene lookup returns CDR1 LNHDA and CDR2 SQIVND (reference sequence). CDR3 DNA: TGTGCCAGTATCGGACAGGGGAAGCCTGGGGCCAACGTCCTGACTTTC. Its translation is CASIGQGKPGANVLTF.

The genes are TRBV28 and TRBJ1-1; D gene uncertain. Germline values: CDR1 MDHEN, CDR2 SYDVKM. The CDR3 runs 12 residues. Trimming took 8 bases from V and 1 from J, leaving 8 bases between them. This CDR3 reads CASGNRNTEAFF. The CDR3 coding sequence is TGTGCCAGCGGAAACAGGAACACTGAAGCTTTCTTT.

V is TRBV5-1 and J is TRBJ2-7; possibly TRBD1 for D (5 bases). The V gene's germline CDR1 is SGHRS and CDR2 YFSETQ. V was cut by 0 bases and J by 5 bases, with 12 bases left in between. The CDR3 spans 14 residues. The chain's CDR3 is CASSLASGANEQYF. For the CDR3, the DNA is TGCGCCAGCAGCTTGGCCTCTGGGGCGAACGAGCAGTACTTC.

This sequence joins TRBV4-2 and TRBJ1-6; D not certain. Germline V gene sequence: CDR1 LGHNA, CDR2 YNFKEQ. CDR3 length: 16 residues. The V and J ends lost 4 bases and 5 bases respectively, with 15 bases between them. As DNA, the CDR3 is TGTGCCAGCAGCCCAGTTGGGGAGCTAAATAATTCACCCCTCCACTTT. The encoded protein is CASSPVGELNNSPLHF.

The chain joins TRBV2 to TRBJ1-6, with unresolved D. Trimming pared 4 bases from V and 10 bases from J, leaving 17 bases between. The CDR3 loop spans 15 amino acids. From germline, CDR1 is SNHLY and CDR2 FYNNEI. As DNA, the CDR3 is TGTGCCAGCAGTGGAGGACCCCCAGGCGGGTCACCCCTCCACTTT. Translating gives CASSGGPPGGSPLHF.

This clone was counted a few times. The CDR3 spells CASSLNPGGDYGYTF. The CDR3 DNA follows: TGTGCCAGCAGCTTAAACCCCGGGGGGGACTATGGCTACACCTTC. The V call is TRBV7-3, the J call TRBJ1-2; a weak D match, TRBD1 (5 bases). There are 15 residues in the CDR3. Germline CDR1 and CDR2: SGHTA and FQGTGA. Trimming stripped 1 base from V and 3 bases from J, with 12 bases between. Combining the CDR3 with reference TRBV7-3 and TRBJ1-2 gives the whole variable domain GAGVSQTPSNKVTEKGKYVELRCDPISGHTALYWYRQSLGQGPEFLIYFQGTGAADDSGLPNDRFFAVRPEGSVSTLKIQRTERGDSAVYLCASSLNPGGDYGYTFGSGTRLTVV.

This clone was seen only a few times. The V and J genes are TRBV5-1 and TRBJ1-1, with D possibly matching TRBD1 (5 bases). The CDR3 length is 13 residues. Deletions cut 4 bases from V and 4 bases from J, with 11 bases between. Germline lookup yields CDR1 SGHRS and CDR2 YFSETQ. Written as DNA, the CDR3 is TGCGCCAGCAGCACCGATAGGGGCACTGAAGCTTTCTTT. Translating it yields CASSTDRGTEAFF.

This clone has more than one count but fewer than ten. The CDR3, as DNA: TGCGCCACCTTGACCAGGGTGATCACCGGGGAGCTGTTTTTT. Amino acids: CATLTRVITGELFF. The chain uses TRBV10-1 and TRBJ2-2, with D perhaps matching TRBD1 (5 bases). Trimming removed 10 bases from V and 4 bases from J, with 16 bases in between. The CDR3 has 14 amino acids. The germline gives CDR1 WNHNN, CDR2 SYGVQD (reference sequence).

The gene calls are TRBV5-1 and TRBJ1-2, with 8 bases aligning to TRBD1. The J segment lost 7 bases and the V segment lost 1 base, leaving 9 bases of the junction unmatched. Germline assignment: CDR1 SGHRS and CDR2 YFSETQ. The CDR3 runs 15 residues. The CDR3 is CASSLSAGGAPGYTF. In nucleotides, the CDR3 is TGCGCCAGCAGCTTGTCGGCAGGGGGCGCCCCTGGCTACACCTTC.

This clone was found once. V and J are TRBV5-1 and TRBJ2-1; the match to TRBD1 covers 9 bases. V was pared by 5 bases and J by 4 bases, with 4 bases of the junction left unmatched. CDR1 SGHRS and CDR2 YFSETQ come from the germline V gene. The CDR3 has 14 residues. CDR3 sequence: CASSRDRAYNEQFF. DNA for the CDR3: TGCGCCAGCAGTAGGGACAGGGCTTACAATGAGCAGTTCTTC.

The chain links TRBV10-3 to TRBJ2-6; 7 bases line up with TRBD1. CDR1 is ENHRY, CDR2 SYGVKD, per germline. Losses at the gene ends were 3 bases for V and 0 bases for J; bases not matched to a gene: 5. This CDR3 contains 17 residues. Written as DNA, the CDR3 is TGTGCCATCAGTGAACGTGGGACAGACTCTGGGGCCAACGTCCTGACTTTC. Its protein is CAISERGTDSGANVLTF.

In DNA, the CDR3 is TGTGCACCTACAGGGGGCGGAGGGGAAAAACTGTTTTTT. Its protein product is CAPTGGGGEKLFF. V and J are TRBV27 and TRBJ1-4; the match to TRBD1 covers 9 bases. The CDR3 loop spans 13 amino acids. Germline loops: CDR1 MNHEY, CDR2 SMNVEV (reference sequence).

The CDR3 DNA is TGTGCAAGTCCCCCTAGGACTAAAGGGTCCTCGGGCACCGGGGAGCTGTTTTTT. Amino acid sequence: CASPPRTKGSSGTGELFF. J is TRBJ2-2 and V is TRBV12-2; the table calls TRBD2, which could not be checked here. TRBV12-2 constitutes a pseudogene. CDR3 length equals 18 residues.

The genes are TRBV28 and TRBJ1-1; 7 bases match TRBD1. The CDR3 has 16 residues. The junction had 15 bases not matched to a gene; V was cut back by 7 bases and J by 4 bases. Per the germline V gene, CDR1 is MDHEN and CDR2 is SYDVKM. The CDR3 loop is CASTHLRGGGRTEAFF. For the CDR3, the DNA is TGTGCCAGCACCCACCTCAGAGGGGGCGGTCGCACTGAAGCTTTCTTT.